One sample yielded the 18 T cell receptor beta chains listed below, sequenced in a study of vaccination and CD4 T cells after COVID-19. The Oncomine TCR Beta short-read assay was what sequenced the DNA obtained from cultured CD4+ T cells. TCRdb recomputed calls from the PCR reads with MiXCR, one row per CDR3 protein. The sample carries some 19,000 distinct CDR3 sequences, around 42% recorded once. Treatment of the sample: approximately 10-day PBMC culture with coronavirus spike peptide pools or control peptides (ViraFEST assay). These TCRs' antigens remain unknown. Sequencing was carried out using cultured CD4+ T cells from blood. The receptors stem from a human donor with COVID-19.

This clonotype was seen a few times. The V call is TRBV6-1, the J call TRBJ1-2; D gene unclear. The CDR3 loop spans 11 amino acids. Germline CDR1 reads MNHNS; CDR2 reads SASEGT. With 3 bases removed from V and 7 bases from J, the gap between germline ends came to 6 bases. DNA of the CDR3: TGTGCCAGCAGTGAGTGGGGTGGCTACACCTTC. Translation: CASSEWGGYTF.

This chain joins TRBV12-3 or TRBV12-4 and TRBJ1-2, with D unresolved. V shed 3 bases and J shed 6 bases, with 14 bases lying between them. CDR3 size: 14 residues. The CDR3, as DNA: TGTGCCAGCAGTTTGCGAGGGAGGCGGAATGGCTACACCTTC. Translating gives CASSLRGRRNGYTF.

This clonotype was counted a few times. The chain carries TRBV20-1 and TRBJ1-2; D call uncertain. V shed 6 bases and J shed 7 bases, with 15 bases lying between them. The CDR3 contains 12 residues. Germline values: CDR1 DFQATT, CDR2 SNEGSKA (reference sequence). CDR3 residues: CSAQASLGGYTF. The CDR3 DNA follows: TGCAGTGCCCAAGCCTCTCTAGGTGGCTACACCTTC.

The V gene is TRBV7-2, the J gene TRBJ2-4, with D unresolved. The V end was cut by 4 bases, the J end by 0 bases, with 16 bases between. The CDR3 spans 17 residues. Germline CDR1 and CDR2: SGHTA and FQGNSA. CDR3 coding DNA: TGTGCCAGCAGCTCATATCCCGCAGTCGGAGCCAAAAACATTCAGTACTTC. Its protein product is CASSSYPAVGAKNIQYF.

CDR3 loop: CSAEQGAYSNQPQHF. The CDR3 DNA reads as TGCAGTGCGGAACAGGGGGCGTATAGCAATCAGCCCCAGCATTTT. V and J are TRBV20-1 and TRBJ1-5; 9 bases line up with TRBD1. Per germline, CDR1 DFQATT and CDR2 SNEGSKA (reference sequence). Trimming at V came to 6 bases and at J to 0 bases, leaving 6 bases not matched to a gene. This CDR3 has 15 residues.

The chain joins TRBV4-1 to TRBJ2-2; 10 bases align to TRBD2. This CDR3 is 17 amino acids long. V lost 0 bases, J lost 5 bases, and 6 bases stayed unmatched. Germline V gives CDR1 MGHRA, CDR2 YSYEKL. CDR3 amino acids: CASSQDRQLAGTGELFF. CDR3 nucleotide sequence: TGCGCCAGCAGCCAAGATAGGCAACTAGCGGGGACCGGGGAGCTGTTTTTT.

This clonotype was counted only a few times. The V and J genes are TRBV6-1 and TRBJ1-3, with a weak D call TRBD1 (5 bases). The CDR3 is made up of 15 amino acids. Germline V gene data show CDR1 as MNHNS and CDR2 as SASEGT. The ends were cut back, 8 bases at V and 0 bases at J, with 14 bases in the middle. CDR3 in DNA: TGTGCCAGCCGGGACGGATTTAGCTCTGGAAACACCATATATTTT. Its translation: CASRDGFSSGNTIYF.

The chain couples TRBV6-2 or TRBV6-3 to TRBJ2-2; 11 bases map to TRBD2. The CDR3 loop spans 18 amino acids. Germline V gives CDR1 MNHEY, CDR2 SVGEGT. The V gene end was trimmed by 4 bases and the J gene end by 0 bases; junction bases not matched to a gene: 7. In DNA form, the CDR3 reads TGTGCCAGCAGTTCTAGCGGGACTAGCGGCCCGAACACCGGGGAGCTGTTTTTT. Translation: CASSSSGTSGPNTGELFF.

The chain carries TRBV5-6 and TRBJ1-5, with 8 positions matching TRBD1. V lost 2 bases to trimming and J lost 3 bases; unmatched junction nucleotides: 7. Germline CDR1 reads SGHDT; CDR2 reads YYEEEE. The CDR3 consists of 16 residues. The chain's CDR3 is CASSFGTGNNNQPQHF. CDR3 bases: TGTGCCAGCAGCTTCGGGACAGGCAATAACAATCAGCCCCAGCATTTT.

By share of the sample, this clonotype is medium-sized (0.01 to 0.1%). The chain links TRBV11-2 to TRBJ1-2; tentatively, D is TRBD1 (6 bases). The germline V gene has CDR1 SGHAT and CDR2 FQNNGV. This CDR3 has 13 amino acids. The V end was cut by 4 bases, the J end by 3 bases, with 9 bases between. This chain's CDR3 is CASSSTGHYGYTF. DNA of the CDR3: TGTGCCAGCAGCTCAACAGGGCACTATGGCTACACCTTC.

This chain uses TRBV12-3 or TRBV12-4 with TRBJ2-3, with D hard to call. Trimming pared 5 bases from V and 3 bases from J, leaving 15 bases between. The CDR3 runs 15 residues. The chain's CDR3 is CASSVLQTSTDTQYF. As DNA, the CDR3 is TGTGCCAGCAGTGTTCTACAAACTTCTACAGATACGCAGTATTTT.

CDR3: CASSVGGGSRTDTQYF. CDR3 DNA: TGTGCCAGCAGCGTAGGGGGGGGATCCCGCACAGATACGCAGTATTTT. The chain joins TRBV9 to TRBJ2-3; 7 bases map to TRBD2. The ends lost 0 bases at V and 1 base at J; junction bases unmatched: 5. CDR3 length: 16 amino acids. The germline gives CDR1 SGDLS, CDR2 YYNGEE.

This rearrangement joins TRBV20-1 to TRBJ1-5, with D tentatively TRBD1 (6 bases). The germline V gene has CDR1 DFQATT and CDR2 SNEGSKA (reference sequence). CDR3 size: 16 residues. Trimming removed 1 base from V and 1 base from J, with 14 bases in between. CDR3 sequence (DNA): TGCAGTGCTAGAGCGCTCAGGGGAGGAAGCAATCAGCCCCAGCATTTT. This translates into CSARALRGGSNQPQHF.

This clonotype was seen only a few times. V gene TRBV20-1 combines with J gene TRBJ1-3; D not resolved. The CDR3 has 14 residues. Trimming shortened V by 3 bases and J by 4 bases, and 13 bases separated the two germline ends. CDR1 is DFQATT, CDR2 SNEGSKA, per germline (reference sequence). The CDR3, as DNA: TGCAGTGCTAGCCGGGAAGGGAGAGGAAACACCATATATTTT. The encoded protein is CSASREGRGNTIYF.

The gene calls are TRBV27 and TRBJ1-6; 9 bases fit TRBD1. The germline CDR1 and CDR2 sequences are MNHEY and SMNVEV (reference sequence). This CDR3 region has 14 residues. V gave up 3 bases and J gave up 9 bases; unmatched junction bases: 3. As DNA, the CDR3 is TGTGCCAGCAGTTTGGGGACAGGGTTTTCACCCCTCCACTTT. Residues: CASSLGTGFSPLHF.

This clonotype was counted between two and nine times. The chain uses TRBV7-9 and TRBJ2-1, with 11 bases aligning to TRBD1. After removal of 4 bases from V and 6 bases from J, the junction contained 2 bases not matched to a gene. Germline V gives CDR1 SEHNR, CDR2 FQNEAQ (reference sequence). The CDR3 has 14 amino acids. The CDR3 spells CASSSGQGANEQFF. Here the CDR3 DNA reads TGTGCCAGCAGCTCCGGACAGGGGGCCAATGAGCAGTTCTTC.

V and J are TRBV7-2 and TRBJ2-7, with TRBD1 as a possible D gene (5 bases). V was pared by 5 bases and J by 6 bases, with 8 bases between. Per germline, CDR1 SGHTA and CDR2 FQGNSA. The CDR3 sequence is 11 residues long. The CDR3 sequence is CASSLDTEQYF. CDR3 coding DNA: TGTGCCAGCAGCCTGGACACCGAGCAGTACTTC. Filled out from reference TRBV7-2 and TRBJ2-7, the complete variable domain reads GAGVSQSPSNKVTEKGKDVELRCDPISGHTALYWYRQSLGQGLEFLIYFQGNSAPDKSGLPSDRFSAERTGGSVSTLTIQRTQQEDSAVYLCASSLDTEQYFGPGTRLTVT.

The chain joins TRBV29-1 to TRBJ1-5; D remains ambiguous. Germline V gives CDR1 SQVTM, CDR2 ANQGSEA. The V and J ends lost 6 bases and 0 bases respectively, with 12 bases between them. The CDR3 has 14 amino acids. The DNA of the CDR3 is TGCAGCGTCGCCGCCGGGCGTAGCAATCAGCCCCAGCATTTT. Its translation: CSVAAGRSNQPQHF.